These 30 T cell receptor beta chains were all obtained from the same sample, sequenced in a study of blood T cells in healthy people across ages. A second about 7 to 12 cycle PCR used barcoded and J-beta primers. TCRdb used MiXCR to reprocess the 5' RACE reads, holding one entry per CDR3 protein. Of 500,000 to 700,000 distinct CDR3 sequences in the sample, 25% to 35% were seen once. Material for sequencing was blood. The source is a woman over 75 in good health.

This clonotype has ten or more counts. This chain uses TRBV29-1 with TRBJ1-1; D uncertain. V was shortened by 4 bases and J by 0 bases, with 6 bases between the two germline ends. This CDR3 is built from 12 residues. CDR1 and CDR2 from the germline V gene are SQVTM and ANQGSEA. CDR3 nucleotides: TGCAGCGTTGGCGACATGAACACTGAAGCTTTCTTT. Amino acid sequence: CSVGDMNTEAFF.

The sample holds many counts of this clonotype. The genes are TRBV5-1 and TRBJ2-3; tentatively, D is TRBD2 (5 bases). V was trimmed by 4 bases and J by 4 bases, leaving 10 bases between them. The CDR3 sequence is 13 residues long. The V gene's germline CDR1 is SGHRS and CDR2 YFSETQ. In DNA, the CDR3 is TGCGCCAGCAGCCTCGGGATCTCAGATACGCAGTATTTT. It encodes CASSLGISDTQYF. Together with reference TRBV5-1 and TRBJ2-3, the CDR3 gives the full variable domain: KAGVTQTPRYLIKTRGQQVTLSCSPISGHRSVSWYQQTPGQGLQFLFEYFSETQRNKGNFPGRFSGRQFSNSRSEMNVSTLELGDSALYLCASSLGISDTQYFGPGTRLTVL.

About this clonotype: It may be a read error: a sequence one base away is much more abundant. CDR3 coding DNA: TGTGCCAGCGGCGCCGATCCAGGGGCAGATACGCAGTATTTT. Translated, it gives CASGADPGADTQYF. The chain carries TRBV5-6 and TRBJ2-3, with D possibly being TRBD1 (6 bases). Germline CDR1 and CDR2: SGHDT and YYEEEE. The CDR3 is 14 amino acids. The V end lost 7 bases, the J end lost 4 bases, and 16 bases lay between the germline ends.

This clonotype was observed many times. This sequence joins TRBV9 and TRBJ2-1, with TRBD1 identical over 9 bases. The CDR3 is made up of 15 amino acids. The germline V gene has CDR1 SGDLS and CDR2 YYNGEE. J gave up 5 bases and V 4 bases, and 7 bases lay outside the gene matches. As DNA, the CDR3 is TGTGCCAGCAGCCTGGGACAGGGTTTTGACAATGAGCAGTTCTTC. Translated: CASSLGQGFDNEQFF. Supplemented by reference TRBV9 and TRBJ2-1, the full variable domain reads DSGVTQTPKHLITATGQRVTLRCSPRSGDLSVYWYQQSLDQGLQFLIQYYNGEERAKGNILERFSAQQFPDLHSELNLSSLELGDSALYFCASSLGQGFDNEQFFGPGTRLTVL.

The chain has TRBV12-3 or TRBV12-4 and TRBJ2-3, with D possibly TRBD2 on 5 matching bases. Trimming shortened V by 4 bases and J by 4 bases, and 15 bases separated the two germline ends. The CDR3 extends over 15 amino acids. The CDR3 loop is CASSWRAFSADTQYF. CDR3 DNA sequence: TGTGCCAGCAGTTGGCGGGCATTTAGCGCAGATACGCAGTATTTT.

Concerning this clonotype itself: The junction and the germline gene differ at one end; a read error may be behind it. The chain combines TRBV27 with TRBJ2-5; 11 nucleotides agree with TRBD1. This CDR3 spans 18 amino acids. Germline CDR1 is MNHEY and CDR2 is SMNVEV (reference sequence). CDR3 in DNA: TGTGCCGGCAGTTTTCTAAAAGCTCCGGGACAGGGGGACTACAAGCAGTACTTC. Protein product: CAGSFLKAPGQGDYKQYF.

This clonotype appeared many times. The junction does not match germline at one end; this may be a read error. CDR3 loop: CASSLSRPYDEQFF. The DNA for the CDR3 is TGTGCCAGCAGTTTATCCCGCCCCTACGATGAGCAGTTCTTC. This rearrangement joins TRBV12-3 or TRBV12-4 to TRBJ2-1; the D is unclear. The length of the CDR3 is 14 residues.

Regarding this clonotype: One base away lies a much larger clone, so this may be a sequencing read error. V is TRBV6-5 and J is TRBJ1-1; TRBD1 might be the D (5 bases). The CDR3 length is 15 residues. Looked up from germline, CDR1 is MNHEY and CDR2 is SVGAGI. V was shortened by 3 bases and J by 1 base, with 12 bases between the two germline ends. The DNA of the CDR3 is TGTGCCAGCAGTTATGACCGGACACAGAACACTGAAGCTTTCTTT. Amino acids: CASSYDRTQNTEAFF.

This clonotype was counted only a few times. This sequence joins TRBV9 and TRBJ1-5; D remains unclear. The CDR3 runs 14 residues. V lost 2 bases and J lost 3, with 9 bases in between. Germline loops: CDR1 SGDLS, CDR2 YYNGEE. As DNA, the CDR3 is TGTGCCAGCAGCGTTGGGGAGACCAATCAGCCCCAGCATTTT. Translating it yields CASSVGETNQPQHF.

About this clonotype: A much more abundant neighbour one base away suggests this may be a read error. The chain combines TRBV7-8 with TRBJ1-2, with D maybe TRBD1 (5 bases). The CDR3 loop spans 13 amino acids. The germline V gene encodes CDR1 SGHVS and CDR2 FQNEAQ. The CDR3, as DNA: TGTGTCAGCAGCCGAGCAGGGACCTATGGCTACACCTTC. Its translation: CVSSRAGTYGYTF. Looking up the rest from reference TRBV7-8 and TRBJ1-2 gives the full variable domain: GAGVSQSPRYKVAKRGQDVALRCDPISGHVSLFWYQQALGQGPEFLTYFQNEAQLDKSGLPSDRFFAERPEGSVSTLKIQRTQQEDSAVYLCVSSRAGTYGYTFGSGTRLTVV.

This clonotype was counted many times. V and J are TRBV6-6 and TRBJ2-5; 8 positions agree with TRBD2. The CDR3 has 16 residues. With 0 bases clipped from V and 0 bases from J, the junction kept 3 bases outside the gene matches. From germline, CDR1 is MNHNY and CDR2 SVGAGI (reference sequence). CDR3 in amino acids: CASSYSGSGDQETQYF. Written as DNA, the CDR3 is TGTGCCAGCAGTTACTCGGGTAGCGGGGACCAAGAGACCCAGTACTTC.

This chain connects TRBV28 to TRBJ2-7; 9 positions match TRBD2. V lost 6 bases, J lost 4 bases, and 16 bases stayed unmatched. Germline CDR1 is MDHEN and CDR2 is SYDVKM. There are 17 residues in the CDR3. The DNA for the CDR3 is TGTGCCAGCAGCTCCGGGGGTAGCGGGAGAGTAAAGTACGAGCAGTACTTC. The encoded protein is CASSSGGSGRVKYEQYF.

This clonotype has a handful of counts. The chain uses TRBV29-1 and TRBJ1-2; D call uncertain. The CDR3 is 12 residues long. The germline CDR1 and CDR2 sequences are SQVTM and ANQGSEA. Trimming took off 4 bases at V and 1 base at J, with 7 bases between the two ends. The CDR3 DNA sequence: TGCAGCGTTGCGGAGGGTAACTATGGCTACACCTTC. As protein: CSVAEGNYGYTF.

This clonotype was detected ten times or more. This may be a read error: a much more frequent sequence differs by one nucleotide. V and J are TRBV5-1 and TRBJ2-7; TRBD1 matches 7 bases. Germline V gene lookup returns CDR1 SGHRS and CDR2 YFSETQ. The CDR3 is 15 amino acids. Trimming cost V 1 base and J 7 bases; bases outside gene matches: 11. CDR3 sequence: CASSLMGQSLNEQYF. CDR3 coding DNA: TGCGCCAGCAGCTTGATGGGACAGAGTTTAAATGAGCAGTACTTC.

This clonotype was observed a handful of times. Here the CDR3 DNA reads TGTGCCAGCAGCCCAGGGATCAGAGACGGGAGTATAGAAGCTTTCTTT. It translates to CASSPGIRDGSIEAFF. This sequence joins TRBV5-6 and TRBJ1-1, with a tentative D call TRBD1 (5 bases). V dropped 4 bases and J dropped 8 bases, with 24 bases sitting between them. Germline assignment: CDR1 SGHDT and CDR2 YYEEEE. The length of the CDR3 is 16 residues. The full variable domain, its missing parts supplied by reference TRBV5-6 and TRBJ1-1, is DAGVTQSPTHLIKTRGQQVTLRCSPKSGHDTVSWYQQALGQGPQFIFQYYEEEERQRGNFPDRFSGHQFPNYSSELNVNALLLGDSALYLCASSPGIRDGSIEAFFGQGTRLTVV.

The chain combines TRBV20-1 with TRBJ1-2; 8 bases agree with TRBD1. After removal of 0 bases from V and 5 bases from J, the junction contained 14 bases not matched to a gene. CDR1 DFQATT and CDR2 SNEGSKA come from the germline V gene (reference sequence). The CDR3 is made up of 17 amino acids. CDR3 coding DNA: TGCAGTGCTAGAGATCTGGGCAGGGGGCTTGGCGATTATGGCTACACCTTC. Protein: CSARDLGRGLGDYGYTF.

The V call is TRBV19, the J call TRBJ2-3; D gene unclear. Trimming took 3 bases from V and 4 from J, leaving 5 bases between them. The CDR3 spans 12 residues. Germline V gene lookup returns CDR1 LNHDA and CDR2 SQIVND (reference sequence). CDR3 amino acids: CASSMTADTQYF. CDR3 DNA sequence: TGTGCCAGTAGTATGACGGCAGATACGCAGTATTTT.

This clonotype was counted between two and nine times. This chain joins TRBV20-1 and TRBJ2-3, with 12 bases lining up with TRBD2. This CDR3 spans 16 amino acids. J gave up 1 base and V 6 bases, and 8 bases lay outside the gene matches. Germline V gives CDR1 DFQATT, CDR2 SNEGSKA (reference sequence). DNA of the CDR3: TGCAGTGCACAACTAGCGGGGGGCCCCGGCACAGATACGCAGTATTTT. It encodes CSAQLAGGPGTDTQYF.

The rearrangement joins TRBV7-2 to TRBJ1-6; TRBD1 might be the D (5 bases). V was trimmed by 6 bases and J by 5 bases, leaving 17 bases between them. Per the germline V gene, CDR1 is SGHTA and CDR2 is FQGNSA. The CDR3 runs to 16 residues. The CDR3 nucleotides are TGTGCCAGCAGAAATGGCATGACAGTCAATAATTCACCCCTCCACTTT. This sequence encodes CASRNGMTVNNSPLHF. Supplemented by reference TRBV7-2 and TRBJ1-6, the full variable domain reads GAGVSQSPSNKVTEKGKDVELRCDPISGHTALYWYRQSLGQGLEFLIYFQGNSAPDKSGLPSDRFSAERTGGSVSTLTIQRTQQEDSAVYLCASRNGMTVNNSPLHFGNGTRLTVT.

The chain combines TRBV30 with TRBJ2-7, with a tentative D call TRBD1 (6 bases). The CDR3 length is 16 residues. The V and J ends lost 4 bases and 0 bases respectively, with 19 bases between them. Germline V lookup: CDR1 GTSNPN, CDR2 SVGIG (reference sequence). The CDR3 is CAWNQGSIPSSYEQYF. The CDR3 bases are TGTGCCTGGAATCAGGGGTCCATCCCGAGCTCCTACGAGCAGTACTTC.

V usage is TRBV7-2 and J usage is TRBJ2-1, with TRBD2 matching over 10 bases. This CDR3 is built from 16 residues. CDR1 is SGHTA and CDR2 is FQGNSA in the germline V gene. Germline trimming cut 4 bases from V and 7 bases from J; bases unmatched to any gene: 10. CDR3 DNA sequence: TGTGCCAGCAGCTCTGCTAAGCGGGGGGGCGGAAATGAGCAGTTCTTC. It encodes CASSSAKRGGGNEQFF. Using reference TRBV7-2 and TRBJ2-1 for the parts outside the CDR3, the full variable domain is GAGVSQSPSNKVTEKGKDVELRCDPISGHTALYWYRQSLGQGLEFLIYFQGNSAPDKSGLPSDRFSAERTGGSVSTLTIQRTQQEDSAVYLCASSSAKRGGGNEQFFGPGTRLTVL.

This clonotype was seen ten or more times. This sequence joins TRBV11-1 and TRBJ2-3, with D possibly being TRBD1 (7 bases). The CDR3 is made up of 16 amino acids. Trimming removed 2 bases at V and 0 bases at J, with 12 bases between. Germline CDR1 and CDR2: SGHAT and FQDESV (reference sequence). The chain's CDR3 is CASSLSTGRSTDTQYF. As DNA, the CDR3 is TGTGCCAGCAGCTTATCGACAGGGAGGAGCACAGATACGCAGTATTTT.

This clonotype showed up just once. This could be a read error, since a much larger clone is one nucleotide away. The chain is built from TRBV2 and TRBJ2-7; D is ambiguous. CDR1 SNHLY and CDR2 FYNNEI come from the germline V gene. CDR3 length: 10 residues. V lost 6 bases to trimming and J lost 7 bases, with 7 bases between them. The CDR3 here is CASRGNEQYF. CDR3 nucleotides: TGTGCCAGCAGGGGGAATGAGCAGTACTTC.

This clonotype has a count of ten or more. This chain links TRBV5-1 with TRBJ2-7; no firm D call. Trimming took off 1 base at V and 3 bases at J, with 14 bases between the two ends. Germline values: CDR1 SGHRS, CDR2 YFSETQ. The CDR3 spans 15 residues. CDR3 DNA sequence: TGCGCCAGCAGCTTGTCCCCAATCGGTAGCTACGAGCAGTACTTC. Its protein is CASSLSPIGSYEQYF.

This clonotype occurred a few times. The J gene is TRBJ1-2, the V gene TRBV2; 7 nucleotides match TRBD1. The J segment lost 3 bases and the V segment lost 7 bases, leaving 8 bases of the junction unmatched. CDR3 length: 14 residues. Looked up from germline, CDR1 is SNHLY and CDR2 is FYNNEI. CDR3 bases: TGTGCCAGCAAGGGACAGCGCTTTGACTATGGCTACACCTTC. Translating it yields CASKGQRFDYGYTF.

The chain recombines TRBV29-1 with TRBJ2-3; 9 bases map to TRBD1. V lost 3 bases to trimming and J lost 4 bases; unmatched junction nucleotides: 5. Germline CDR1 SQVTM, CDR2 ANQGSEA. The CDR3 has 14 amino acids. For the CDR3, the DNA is TGCAGCGTTGAGAAACAGGGGGCCTCAGATACGCAGTATTTT. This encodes CSVEKQGASDTQYF.

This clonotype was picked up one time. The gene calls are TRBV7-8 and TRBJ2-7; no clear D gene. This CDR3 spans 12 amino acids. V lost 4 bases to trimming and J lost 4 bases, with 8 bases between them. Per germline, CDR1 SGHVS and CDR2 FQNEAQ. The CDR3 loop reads CASSSRVYEQYF. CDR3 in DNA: TGTGCCAGCAGCTCCCGGGTATACGAGCAGTACTTC.

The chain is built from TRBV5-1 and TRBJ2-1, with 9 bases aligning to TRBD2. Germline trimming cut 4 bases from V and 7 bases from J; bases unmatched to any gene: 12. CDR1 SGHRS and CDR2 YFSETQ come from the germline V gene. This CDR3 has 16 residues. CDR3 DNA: TGCGCCAGCAGCCCTGGTCCGGCGGGGGGGAGGAATGAGCAGTTCTTC. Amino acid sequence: CASSPGPAGGRNEQFF. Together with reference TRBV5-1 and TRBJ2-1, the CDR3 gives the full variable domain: KAGVTQTPRYLIKTRGQQVTLSCSPISGHRSVSWYQQTPGQGLQFLFEYFSETQRNKGNFPGRFSGRQFSNSRSEMNVSTLELGDSALYLCASSPGPAGGRNEQFFGPGTRLTVL.

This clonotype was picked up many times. In nucleotides, the CDR3 is TGTGCCAGCAGGGACGGCAGCTCCTACGAGCAGTACTTC. Translation gives CASRDGSSYEQYF. This sequence joins TRBV6-1 and TRBJ2-7; D not resolved. The germline CDR1 and CDR2 sequences are MNHNS and SASEGT. The CDR3 is 13 residues long. V lost 6 bases and J lost 0, with 9 bases in between.

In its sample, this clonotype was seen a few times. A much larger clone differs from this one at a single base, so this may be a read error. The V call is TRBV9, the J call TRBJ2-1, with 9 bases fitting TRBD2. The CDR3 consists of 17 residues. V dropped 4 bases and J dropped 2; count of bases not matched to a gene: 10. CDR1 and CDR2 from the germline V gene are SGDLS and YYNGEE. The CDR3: CASSPRLAAQPYNEQFF. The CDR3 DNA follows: TGTGCCAGCAGCCCAAGACTAGCGGCACAACCCTACAATGAGCAGTTCTTC.